One sample yielded the 2 T cell receptor beta chains listed below, sequenced in a study of cytomegalovirus exposure and HLA in healthy donors. The PCR ran on 60 Vbeta and 13 Jbeta primers. Sequencing used immunoSEQ multiplex PCR; TCRdb keeps in-frame clones, though not all of them. Among around 170,000 clones, approximately 73% were seen once, and the ten largest hold under 3%. Sequenced material: PBMCs. Source of these receptors: a woman younger than 45 in good health and CMV-seropositive.

The chain combines TRBV27 with TRBJ2-5; 10 positions agree with TRBD2. V trimming: 7 bases; J trimming: 7 bases; junction bases outside the gene matches: 15. The CDR3 covers 16 residues. Germline-derived CDR1 and CDR2 are MNHEY and SMNVEV (reference sequence). In DNA, the CDR3 is TGTGCCAGCACCCCATCTAGCGGGGGCGGATTTGGGACCCAGTACTTC. Protein: CASTPSSGGGFGTQYF.

CDR3: CASSQDQDTYGYTF. CDR3 sequence (DNA): TGTGCCAGCAGCCAAGATCAAGACACCTATGGCTACACCTTC. The chain has TRBV4-2 and TRBJ1-2; D is unclear. Germline lookup yields CDR1 LGHNA and CDR2 YNFKEQ. The CDR3 totals 14 residues. With 0 bases removed from V and 4 bases from J, the gap between germline ends came to 9 bases.